Listed here are 23 T cell receptor beta chains from one sample, sequenced in a study of T-cell reconstitution after alpha-beta-depleted transplantation in children. Whole-study results and caveats: T-cell numbers and diversity, one year after transplant, stemmed largely from T cells that were newly produced.

The TCRbeta library incorporated unique molecular identifiers. TCRdb reprocessed the PCR reads with MiXCR, giving one entry per CDR3 protein. This table holds about 300,000 distinct CDR3 sequences, roughly 8.2% found once. These receptors' antigens are unknown. The specimen comprised peripheral blood, sampled 360 days after TCRalphabeta/CD19-depleted stem cell transplant. These receptors were collected from a female patient aged 2 to 10 who had a stem cell transplant for Fanconi anemia, so the T cells may come from the graft donor.

This clonotype has at least ten counts. The rearrangement joins TRBV12-3 or TRBV12-4 to TRBJ1-2; a possible D gene is TRBD1 (6 bases). The V gene lost 5 bases and the J gene lost 8 bases, with 21 bases spanning the gap. The CDR3 is 15 amino acids. CDR3: CASSLTTGSPSGYTF. DNA of the CDR3: TGTGCCAGCAGTCTCACCACAGGGTCTCCATCCGGCTACACCTTC.

This clonotype was seen at least ten times. The V gene is TRBV4-2, the J gene TRBJ2-3; TRBD2 is a possible D gene (6 bases). This CDR3 is built from 18 residues. CDR1 and CDR2 (germline): LGHNA, YNFKEQ. V was pared by 0 bases and J by 3 bases, with 19 bases between. This chain's CDR3 is CASSQETAHLRGTDTQYF. DNA of the CDR3: TGTGCCAGCAGCCAAGAAACAGCGCACTTACGGGGGACAGATACGCAGTATTTT.

This clonotype was seen many times. The rearrangement joins TRBV28 to TRBJ2-7; 11 positions agree with TRBD1. V shed 5 bases, J shed 3 bases, and the junction held 9 bases outside the gene matches. The CDR3 has 16 amino acids. Germline-derived CDR1 and CDR2 are MDHEN and SYDVKM. CDR3 protein: CASSLLLGQGVYEQYF. The CDR3 coding sequence is TGTGCCAGCAGTCTTCTCTTGGGACAGGGGGTCTACGAGCAGTACTTC.

This clonotype was recorded at least ten times. The CDR3 protein is CASSFGQGADEQYF. The CDR3 DNA follows: TGCGCCAGCAGCTTTGGACAGGGGGCGGACGAGCAGTACTTC. The chain employs TRBV5-1 and TRBJ2-7, with 11 bases lining up with TRBD1. The CDR3 sequence is 14 residues long. CDR1 and CDR2 from the germline V gene are SGHRS and YFSETQ. V shed 2 bases and J 5 bases; nucleotides not matched to a gene: 3.

Ten or more counts support this clonotype. The J gene is TRBJ2-7, the V gene TRBV12-3 or TRBV12-4; D is possibly TRBD2 (5 bases). The germline V and J ends were trimmed by 6 bases and 4 bases, with 13 bases remaining between them. The CDR3 consists of 13 residues. Here the CDR3 DNA reads TGTGCCAGCAGCCCGCCGAGCGGTTACGAGCAGTACTTC. It yields the protein CASSPPSGYEQYF.

The chain recombines TRBV10-1 with TRBJ1-2; D unresolved. The CDR3 covers 12 residues. Germline loops: CDR1 WNHNN, CDR2 SYGVQD (reference sequence). The V and J ends lost 5 bases and 7 bases respectively, with 11 bases between them. CDR3 in DNA: TGCGCCAGCAGTTCTACTGGCTTTGGCTACACCTTC. Translation gives CASSSTGFGYTF.

This chain connects TRBV20-1 to TRBJ2-3; 7 bases line up with TRBD2. The CDR3 sequence is 13 residues long. The germline CDR1 and CDR2 sequences are DFQATT and SNEGSKA (reference sequence). The CDR3 coding sequence is TGCAGGGCTGGGGGGGTAAGCACAGATACGCAGTATTTT. This gives the protein CRAGGVSTDTQYF.

There are many counts of this clonotype. CDR3 nucleotides: TGTGCCAGCAGTTTTGCGGTGGGGCGCCTAGAGGAGACCCAGTACTTC. Translating it yields CASSFAVGRLEETQYF. The V gene is TRBV12-3 or TRBV12-4, the J gene TRBJ2-5; a weak D match, TRBD1 (5 bases). Trimming took off 3 bases at V and 5 bases at J, with 19 bases between the two ends. The CDR3 consists of 16 residues.

J is TRBJ1-5 and V is TRBV27; D may be TRBD1 (5 bases). The germline V gene has CDR1 MNHEY and CDR2 SMNVEV (reference sequence). The V end was cut by 7 bases, the J end by 2 bases, with 15 bases between. The CDR3 totals 15 residues. The CDR3 DNA follows: TGTGCCAGCACCGCGAGAGGGGTCGGCAATCAGCCCCAGCATTTT. Translating it yields CASTARGVGNQPQHF.

There are a few counts of this clonotype. The gene calls are TRBV21-1 and TRBJ2-5; the D call of TRBD1 is as the table states it, not checked on the DNA. TRBV21-1 is listed as a pseudogene. The CDR3 spans 14 residues. The CDR3 DNA follows: TGTGCCAGCAGCAAATCTCCAGGGAAAGAGACCCAGTACTTC. Residues: CASSKSPGKETQYF.

In its sample, this clonotype was seen many times. The chain recombines TRBV10-3 with TRBJ2-7; D perhaps matches TRBD2 (6 bases). Deletions cut 0 bases from V and 2 bases from J, with 8 bases between. This CDR3 region has 14 residues. Germline CDR1 is ENHRY and CDR2 is SYGVKD. The CDR3 loop reads CAISESRGPYEQYF. The CDR3 DNA is TGTGCCATCAGTGAGTCGCGGGGCCCCTACGAGCAGTACTTC.

This clonotype has ten or more counts. This sequence joins TRBV6-5 and TRBJ2-2, with D possibly being TRBD1 or TRBD2 (6 bases each). Germline V gives CDR1 MNHEY, CDR2 SVGAGI. The CDR3 contains 15 residues. Trimming removed 3 bases at V and 4 bases at J, with 12 bases between. CDR3 sequence: CASSYGGLGTGELFF. CDR3 in DNA: TGTGCCAGCAGTTATGGGGGGCTGGGCACCGGGGAGCTGTTTTTT.

This clonotype was observed at least ten times. The genes are TRBV24-1 and TRBJ2-2, with D unclear. Between the trimmed V and J ends, which lost 5 bases and 2 bases, there was a span of 5 bases. The CDR3 is 13 amino acids. Germline V gene data show CDR1 as KGHDR and CDR2 as SFDVKD. The CDR3 sequence: CATSVFNTGELFF. Written as DNA, the CDR3 is TGTGCCACCAGTGTCTTCAACACCGGGGAGCTGTTTTTT.

This clonotype was counted at least ten times. The chain has TRBV7-3 and TRBJ2-1, with D unresolved. The ends were cut back, 2 bases at V and 4 bases at J, with 12 bases in the middle. The CDR3 contains 15 residues. Germline values: CDR1 SGHTA, CDR2 FQGTGA. CDR3 sequence: CASSLGSGVYNEQFF. As DNA, the CDR3 is TGTGCCAGCAGCTTAGGTAGTGGGGTTTACAATGAGCAGTTCTTC.

The chain links TRBV25-1 to TRBJ2-5, with D possibly matching TRBD2 (5 bases). CDR1 is MGHDK and CDR2 is SYGVNS in the germline V gene. V dropped 4 bases and J dropped 9 bases, with 18 bases sitting between them. The CDR3 is 14 amino acids. As DNA, the CDR3 is TGTGCCAGCAGTGCCAATGAGGACTCCTCGGCCCAGTACTTC. Amino acids: CASSANEDSSAQYF.

This clonotype occurred a few times. This chain connects TRBV7-8 to TRBJ2-3; the match to TRBD1 covers 7 bases. This CDR3 is built from 15 residues. From germline, CDR1 is SGHVS and CDR2 FQNEAQ. With V trimmed by 0 bases and J by 4 bases, 4 bases remained unmatched. The CDR3 loop reads CASSLATGLPDTQYF. The CDR3 DNA follows: TGTGCCAGCAGCTTAGCGACAGGGCTACCAGATACGCAGTATTTT.

In its sample, this clonotype was seen many times. The chain employs TRBV7-6 and TRBJ2-5; no definite D call. This CDR3 has 13 amino acids. V lost 3 bases and J 3 bases, leaving 8 bases between the germline ends. Germline V gene lookup returns CDR1 SGHVS and CDR2 FNYEAQ. CDR3 bases: TGTGCCAGCAGCTTTAACCTAAAAGAGACCCAGTACTTC. Amino acid sequence: CASSFNLKETQYF.

This clonotype was picked up many times. In DNA, the CDR3 is TGTGCCAGCAGCTTAGTTGGGTTTAACTATGGCTACACCTTC. Its protein is CASSLVGFNYGYTF. The J gene is TRBJ1-2, the V gene TRBV7-2; no definite D call. The CDR3 runs to 14 residues. The germline gives CDR1 SGHTA, CDR2 FQGNSA. Trimming took 1 base from V and 1 from J, leaving 7 bases between them. Using reference TRBV7-2 and TRBJ1-2 for the parts outside the CDR3, the full variable domain is GAGVSQSPSNKVTEKGKDVELRCDPISGHTALYWYRQSLGQGLEFLIYFQGNSAPDKSGLPSDRFSAERTGGSVSTLTIQRTQQEDSAVYLCASSLVGFNYGYTFGSGTRLTVV.

At least ten counts were recorded for this clonotype. CDR3: CASSPGQIVMDTEAFF. DNA for the CDR3: TGTGCCAGCAGCCCTGGACAGATTGTAATGGACACTGAAGCTTTCTTT. The rearrangement links TRBV7-9 to TRBJ1-1, with D possibly being TRBD1 (6 bases). There are 16 residues in the CDR3. Germline V CDR1 and CDR2: SEHNR, FQNEAQ (reference sequence). The V end lost 5 bases, the J end lost 3 bases, and 19 bases lay between the germline ends.

The chain has TRBV9 and TRBJ1-3, with 7 bases fitting TRBD1. The CDR3 is 16 residues long. Germline V lookup: CDR1 SGDLS, CDR2 YYNGEE. V shed 5 bases, J shed 1 base, and the junction held 9 bases outside the gene matches. The CDR3 coding sequence is TGTGCCAGCAGTGAAAGACAGGGAGGATCTGGAAACACCATATATTTT. Translated, it gives CASSERQGGSGNTIYF. Full variable domain (missing parts from reference TRBV9 and TRBJ1-3): DSGVTQTPKHLITATGQRVTLRCSPRSGDLSVYWYQQSLDQGLQFLIQYYNGEERAKGNILERFSAQQFPDLHSELNLSSLELGDSALYFCASSERQGGSGNTIYFGEGSWLTVV.

CDR3 DNA sequence: TGCGCCAGCAGCCCTGACAGGGGGGAACTTCGTGGCTACACCTTC. Its protein is CASSPDRGELRGYTF. V gene TRBV5-1 combines with J gene TRBJ1-2, with 9 bases lining up with TRBD1. The trim removed 4 bases at V and 7 bases at J, leaving 11 bases unmatched. Germline loops: CDR1 SGHRS, CDR2 YFSETQ. The CDR3 is 15 amino acids.

CDR3 residues: CASNGPIKMNTEAFF. CDR3 nucleotide sequence: TGTGCCAGCAACGGACCGATAAAGATGAACACTGAAGCTTTCTTT. The J gene is TRBJ1-1, the V gene TRBV6-1, with D hard to call. V shed 7 bases and J shed 0 bases, with 15 bases lying between them. The length of the CDR3 is 15 residues. Germline V gene data show CDR1 as MNHNS and CDR2 as SASEGT.

In this sample, this clonotype turned up many times. The chain is built from TRBV20-1 and TRBJ2-4; D ambiguous. The V end lost 1 base, the J end lost 0 bases, and 10 bases lay between the germline ends. This CDR3 region has 15 residues. CDR1 and CDR2 (germline): DFQATT, SNEGSKA (reference sequence). The DNA for the CDR3 is TGCAGTGCTAGAGCGGCAGAGATAGCCAAAAACATTCAGTACTTC. Its translation: CSARAAEIAKNIQYF.